This T cell receptor beta chain was found in a study of blood T cell repertoires in COVID-19. V dropped 4 bases and J dropped 0 bases, with 10 bases sitting between them. CDR1 is GTSNPN, CDR2 SVGIG, per germline (reference sequence). CDR3 length: 14 residues. Sequencing used immunoSEQ multiplex PCR; TCRdb keeps in-frame clones, though not all of them. The top ten clones hold 6.2% of a sample with under 150,000 clones, around 81% of them seen once. The J gene is TRBJ2-1, the V gene TRBV30, with D possibly matching TRBD2 (6 bases). This clonotype was sampled from a middle-aged woman who had recovered from COVID-19. The sample was PBMCs or T cells enriched from blood (not recorded which). The CDR3, as DNA: TGTGCCTGGACGGGCGGGGTCTCCTACAATGAGCAGTTCTTC. Protein: CAWTGGVSYNEQFF. Drawing the rest from reference TRBV30 and TRBJ2-1, the complete variable domain is SQTIHQWPATLVQPVGSPLSLECTVEGTSNPNLYWYRQAAGRGLQLLFYSVGIGQISSEVPQNLSASRPQDRQFILSSKKLLLSDSGFYLCAWTGGVSYNEQFFGPGTRLTVL.